Listed here are 25 T cell receptor beta chains from one sample, sequenced in a study of human T cells and chemical hapten exposure. TCRdb re-analysed the RACE reads in MiXCR, keeping a single row per CDR3 protein. The sample has about 61,000 distinct CDR3 sequences, around 7% seen once. Noted time point: pre-sensitization, week 0. Treatment specified: therapeutic diphenylcyclopropenone sensitization with weekly scalp DPC. The sample in question was whole blood, obtained in connection with sensitization to the hapten diphenylcyclopropenone (DPC). The receptors stem from a young woman with alopecia areata. Some clones in this sample may be carry-over from other donors' samples.

This clonotype was detected ten times or more. CDR3 loop: CSASDSGSTGEQYF. The CDR3 DNA sequence: TGCAGTGCTAGTGACTCTGGGAGTACGGGCGAGCAGTACTTC. The V call is TRBV20-1, the J call TRBJ2-7, with D possibly TRBD2 on 5 matching bases. This CDR3 region has 14 residues. V lost 3 bases and J lost 6, with 18 bases in between. Germline V lookup: CDR1 DFQATT, CDR2 SNEGSKA (reference sequence).

This clonotype appeared many times. The gene calls are TRBV7-2 and TRBJ2-1, with unresolved D. The CDR3 runs 15 residues. CDR1 and CDR2 (germline): SGHTA, FQGNSA. The V end was cut by 5 bases, the J end by 2 bases, with 13 bases between. The CDR3 loop is CASSPRPRAYNEQFF. The CDR3 nucleotides are TGTGCCAGCAGCCCACGACCCCGCGCCTACAATGAGCAGTTCTTC.

This clonotype appeared many times. This chain uses TRBV6-4 with TRBJ2-3; TRBD2 matches 9 bases. From germline, CDR1 is MRHNA and CDR2 SNTAGT. The J segment lost 2 bases and the V segment lost 0 bases, leaving 6 bases of the junction unmatched. The CDR3 runs 17 residues. The CDR3 DNA reads as TGTGCCAGCAGTGACTCCCCCAGCGGGGGGACCACAGATACGCAGTATTTT. As protein: CASSDSPSGGTTDTQYF.

This clonotype was detected many times. This chain links TRBV2 with TRBJ1-2; possible D gene TRBD1, 5 bases. The V end was cut by 4 bases, the J end by 9 bases, with 9 bases between. Germline CDR1 and CDR2: SNHLY and FYNNEI. The CDR3 sequence is 11 residues long. The CDR3 loop reads CASSGGGSYTF. In DNA form, the CDR3 reads TGTGCCAGCAGTGGTGGGGGGAGCTACACCTTC.

Ten or more counts support this clonotype. This sequence joins TRBV10-3 and TRBJ1-1; D might be TRBD1 (6 bases). V was cut by 3 bases and J by 4 bases, with 12 bases left in between. Germline V gives CDR1 ENHRY, CDR2 SYGVKD. This CDR3 has 14 residues. The CDR3 coding sequence is TGTGCCATCAGTGAAGGGGGATGGGGCACTGAAGCTTTCTTT. Translated: CAISEGGWGTEAFF.

This clonotype was seen a few times. The rearrangement uses TRBV28 and TRBJ2-5, with 8 bases aligning to TRBD1. Germline V gene data show CDR1 as MDHEN and CDR2 as SYDVKM. V trimming: 8 bases; J trimming: 2 bases; junction bases outside the gene matches: 4. The CDR3 totals 13 residues. In DNA, the CDR3 is TGTGCCAGCGGGCACAGGGGGCAAGAGACCCAGTACTTC. Its translation: CASGHRGQETQYF.

This clonotype was seen a few times. Mismatch with germline at one junction end may stem from a read error. The chain employs TRBV27 and TRBJ1-2, with D maybe TRBD1 (6 bases). Germline-derived CDR1 and CDR2 are MNHEY and SMNVEV (reference sequence). The CDR3 totals 12 residues. The CDR3 loop is CASSFTGHGDTF. The CDR3 DNA reads as TGTGCCAGCAGCTTTACAGGGCATGGCGACACCTTC.

This clonotype has at least ten counts. The chain recombines TRBV6-2 or TRBV6-3 with TRBJ2-1; 7 bases agree with TRBD1. The V segment lost 4 bases and the J segment 7 bases; nucleotides outside the gene matches: 13. Looked up from germline, CDR1 is MNHEY and CDR2 is SVGEGT. The CDR3 covers 16 residues. This CDR3 is CASSFNLQGGQNEQFF. CDR3 sequence (DNA): TGTGCCAGCAGTTTCAACCTCCAAGGGGGCCAAAATGAGCAGTTCTTC.

This clonotype was found many times. This chain links TRBV21-1 with TRBJ2-7; whether TRBD1, the table's D call, matches the DNA was not checked. TRBV21-1 is deemed a pseudogene. There are 16 residues in the CDR3. The CDR3 loop reads CASSKRRDRGSNEQYF. In DNA, the CDR3 is TGTGCCAGCAGCAAAAGACGGGACAGGGGGTCGAACGAGCAGTACTTC.

This clonotype was counted at least ten times. The chain uses TRBV12-3 or TRBV12-4 and TRBJ2-1; 7 nucleotides match TRBD1. CDR3 length: 13 amino acids. With V trimmed by 7 bases and J by 6 bases, 6 bases remained unmatched. The CDR3 sequence is CASNPQGVNEQFF. The CDR3 DNA reads TGTGCCAGCAATCCCCAGGGGGTCAATGAGCAGTTCTTC.

This clonotype was counted a few times. This chain joins TRBV7-2 and TRBJ1-1; D unclear. Deletions cut 0 bases from V and 5 bases from J, with 7 bases between. The germline CDR1 and CDR2 sequences are SGHTA and FQGNSA. This CDR3 comprises 13 residues. DNA of the CDR3: TGTGCCAGCAGCTTAGCGAGGCATACTGAAGCTTTCTTT. This gives the protein CASSLARHTEAFF.

This clonotype was counted at least ten times. This rearrangement joins TRBV2 to TRBJ1-1; maybe TRBD1 (5 bases). Trimming took off 2 bases at V and 1 base at J, with 11 bases between the two ends. CDR1 is SNHLY, CDR2 FYNNEI, per germline. This CDR3 has 15 residues. The CDR3 region is CASSETGLRNTEAFF. Written as DNA, the CDR3 is TGTGCCAGCAGTGAAACAGGACTTCGGAACACTGAAGCTTTCTTT.

This clonotype was seen many times. The gene calls are TRBV5-5 and TRBJ1-4; weak D call: TRBD1 (6 bases). Germline V lookup: CDR1 SGHKS, CDR2 YYEKEE (reference sequence). The CDR3 totals 13 residues. Trimming stripped 2 bases from V and 7 bases from J, with 9 bases between. CDR3 in amino acids: CASSFTGTEKLFF. As DNA, the CDR3 is TGTGCCAGCAGCTTTACAGGGACTGAAAAACTGTTTTTT.

This clonotype came up many times. This sequence joins TRBV20-1 and TRBJ2-3; D is tentatively TRBD1 or TRBD2 (5 bases each). V lost 0 bases and J lost 4, with 17 bases in between. CDR1 is DFQATT, CDR2 SNEGSKA, per germline (reference sequence). The CDR3 has 16 amino acids. CDR3 nucleotide sequence: TGCAGTGCTAGAGATCCCCGGGGCCAACCTGCAGATACGCAGTATTTT. The encoded protein is CSARDPRGQPADTQYF.

This clonotype was seen at least ten times. The chain is built from TRBV12-3 or TRBV12-4 and TRBJ2-6; 8 nucleotides match TRBD1. J lost 0 bases, V lost 2 bases, and 6 bases had no gene match. The CDR3 extends over 18 amino acids. The CDR3 DNA reads as TGTGCCAGCAGTTTAATTCAGGGGGCTCCCTCTGGGGCCAACGTCCTGACTTTC. Amino acids: CASSLIQGAPSGANVLTF.

This clonotype was observed at least ten times. The chain joins TRBV6-1 to TRBJ2-7; the D gene could be TRBD1 or TRBD2 (6 bases each). V shed 7 bases and J shed 2 bases, with 12 bases lying between them. Germline values: CDR1 MNHNS, CDR2 SASEGT. CDR3 size: 13 residues. CDR3 amino acids: CASTNREAYEQYF. CDR3 DNA: TGTGCCAGCACAAACAGGGAGGCCTACGAGCAGTACTTC.

This clonotype was found many times. The rearrangement uses TRBV20-1 and TRBJ1-2, with 8 bases fitting TRBD1. The CDR3 extends over 12 amino acids. CDR1 is DFQATT and CDR2 is SNEGSKA in the germline V gene (reference sequence). J lost 7 bases, V lost 7 bases, and 8 bases had no gene match. The CDR3 loop is CSVLTGGGGYTF. The CDR3 coding sequence is TGCAGTGTCCTCACAGGGGGGGGTGGCTACACCTTC.

This clonotype was counted many times. This chain connects TRBV27 to TRBJ1-1; the D is unclear. V was clipped by 2 bases and J by 1 base, with 5 bases between them. The CDR3 has 13 amino acids. From germline, CDR1 is MNHEY and CDR2 SMNVEV (reference sequence). The CDR3 loop is CASSLKPNTEAFF. For the CDR3, the DNA is TGTGCCAGCAGTTTAAAGCCGAACACTGAAGCTTTCTTT.

Concerning this clonotype: A much larger clone lies one base from this, so it may be a read error. The chain uses TRBV6-2 or TRBV6-3 and TRBJ1-5; tentative D call: TRBD1 (6 bases). Germline assignment: CDR1 MNHEY and CDR2 SVGEGT. The CDR3 consists of 13 residues. Trimming shortened V by 6 bases and J by 7 bases, and 13 bases separated the two germline ends. CDR3 in DNA: TGTGCCAGCAGCCGAGGGGGGGGACAGCCCCAGCATTTT. Amino acid sequence: CASSRGGGQPQHF.

This clonotype was found many times. The genes are TRBV7-2 and TRBJ2-3; no clear D. Looked up from germline, CDR1 is SGHTA and CDR2 is FQGNSA. The CDR3 loop spans 13 amino acids. V was clipped by 1 base and J by 6 bases, with 8 bases between them. CDR3 sequence (DNA): TGTGCCAGCAGCTTAGAACGTATCGATACGCAGTATTTT. Its translation is CASSLERIDTQYF.

In this sample, this clonotype turned up a few times. The chain is built from TRBV19 and TRBJ1-6, with D tentatively TRBD1 (6 bases). This CDR3 spans 14 amino acids. The V gene's germline CDR1 is LNHDA and CDR2 SQIVND (reference sequence). Between the trimmed V and J ends, which lost 5 bases and 5 bases, there was a span of 10 bases. The CDR3 DNA sequence: TGTGCCAGTAGTTACCCAGGGGATAATTCACCCCTCCACTTT. This sequence encodes CASSYPGDNSPLHF.

This clonotype was seen a handful of times. This rearrangement joins TRBV20-1 to TRBJ1-2; tentatively, D is TRBD1 (6 bases). V was cut by 3 bases and J by 0 bases, with 14 bases left in between. In germline, CDR1 is DFQATT, CDR2 SNEGSKA (reference sequence). The CDR3 is 15 residues long. The CDR3 bases are TGCAGTGCTAGCCATGCGGGGGCAGCTAACTATGGCTACACCTTC. Protein: CSASHAGAANYGYTF.

The rearrangement links TRBV5-1 to TRBJ1-3, with D possibly matching TRBD1 (5 bases). The CDR3 spans 14 residues. Germline V CDR1 and CDR2: SGHRS, YFSETQ. V was trimmed by 5 bases and J by 0 bases, leaving 9 bases between them. CDR3 protein: CASRGRLSGNTIYF. CDR3 nucleotides: TGCGCCAGCAGGGGACGCCTCTCTGGAAACACCATATATTTT.

This clonotype was picked up many times. The chain couples TRBV19 to TRBJ2-1; 7 bases are shared with TRBD2. J lost 5 bases, V lost 3 bases, and 13 bases had no gene match. The CDR3 is 17 amino acids. Germline V gene data show CDR1 as LNHDA and CDR2 as SQIVND (reference sequence). The DNA of the CDR3 is TGTGCCAGTAGTATGGGGCTACCGGGACTAACGCACAATGAGCAGTTCTTC. Translation gives CASSMGLPGLTHNEQFF.

This clonotype was counted many times. The chain couples TRBV29-1 to TRBJ2-7; no firm D call. V was shortened by 6 bases and J by 0 bases, with 15 bases between the two germline ends. This CDR3 region has 14 residues. Germline CDR1 reads SQVTM; CDR2 reads ANQGSEA. CDR3 DNA: TGCAGCGTGGACCGCGTGGCAGGCTCCTACGAGCAGTACTTC. It codes for CSVDRVAGSYEQYF.